These 18 T cell receptor beta chains originate from one sample sequenced in a study of brain metastases from non-small cell lung cancer. Only in-frame clones appear in the TCRdb table, and some are missing; sequencing was by immunoSEQ multiplex PCR. The sample lists about 8,000 clones; 85% were seen once. The sequenced material came from primary lung tumor tissue. Receptors were obtained from a donor at least 40 years old with non-small cell lung cancer.

In its sample, this clone was seen a few times. V usage is TRBV3-1 (or the pseudogene TRBV3-2) and J usage is TRBJ2-1; possibly TRBD1 or TRBD2 for D (6 bases each). CDR3 size: 15 residues. Germline V CDR1 and CDR2: LGHDT, YNNKEL (reference sequence). V shed 3 bases and J shed 2 bases, with 11 bases lying between them. CDR3 loop: CASSQRGAPYNEQFF. The DNA of the CDR3 is TGTGCCAGCAGCCAGAGGGGGGCCCCCTACAATGAGCAGTTCTTC.

The rearrangement uses TRBV30 and TRBJ1-1, with 7 bases fitting TRBD1. Trimming cost V 1 base and J 1 base; bases outside gene matches: 9. The CDR3 sequence is 16 residues long. Germline lookup yields CDR1 GTSNPN and CDR2 SVGIG (reference sequence). The CDR3 reads CAWSGGEQGQNTEAFF. The CDR3 nucleotides read TGTGCCTGGAGTGGGGGGGAACAGGGGCAGAACACTGAAGCTTTCTTT.

The rearrangement links TRBV6-5 to TRBJ1-3, with TRBD1 identical over 8 bases. CDR3 length: 13 residues. The junction had 3 bases not matched to a gene; V was cut back by 7 bases and J by 4 bases. Germline CDR1 and CDR2: MNHEY and SVGAGI. CDR3 in DNA: TGTGCCAGCATTCGGACAGGGGGAAACACCATATATTTT. Its protein product is CASIRTGGNTIYF.

The chain couples TRBV9 to TRBJ1-2; 12 bases align to TRBD1. The CDR3 extends over 15 amino acids. CDR1 is SGDLS and CDR2 is YYNGEE in the germline V gene. Trimming removed 5 bases from V and 4 bases from J; junction bases left unmatched: 6. The CDR3 DNA follows: TGTGCCAGCAGGGCCGGGACAGGGGGCGTCTATGGCTACACCTTC. Translating gives CASRAGTGGVYGYTF. Full variable domain (rest looked up from reference TRBV9 and TRBJ1-2): DSGVTQTPKHLITATGQRVTLRCSPRSGDLSVYWYQQSLDQGLQFLIQYYNGEERAKGNILERFSAQQFPDLHSELNLSSLELGDSALYFCASRAGTGGVYGYTFGSGTRLTVV.

The chain is built from TRBV29-1 and TRBJ2-3, with unresolved D. This CDR3 is built from 9 residues. Germline CDR1 reads SQVTM; CDR2 reads ANQGSEA. Trimming removed 7 bases from V and 5 bases from J, with 4 bases in between. The CDR3 loop reads CSGGDTQYF. The DNA of the CDR3 is TGCAGCGGGGGAGATACGCAGTATTTT.

A word on this clone: A read error is possible here, since a much larger clone lies one base away. CDR3 in DNA: TGTGCCAACAGTTTACCGGACCAGAACACTGAAGCTTTCTTT. Its translation: CANSLPDQNTEAFF. The rearrangement uses TRBV28 and TRBJ1-1; D is ambiguous. Germline CDR1 and CDR2: MDHEN and SYDVKM. This CDR3 contains 14 residues.

The chain recombines TRBV28 with TRBJ1-5; D is uncertain. V lost 1 base to trimming and J lost 6 bases, with 10 bases between them. Per the germline V gene, CDR1 is MDHEN and CDR2 is SYDVKM. The CDR3 totals 14 residues. The CDR3 DNA reads TGTGCCAGCAGTTTATTCCAAGGCGGTCAGCCCCAGCATTTT. Amino acids: CASSLFQGGQPQHF.

CDR3 amino acids: CASSLFGGSARGYTF. CDR3 DNA sequence: TGTGCCAGCAGCTTGTTCGGCGGATCGGCTCGGGGCTACACCTTC. This chain uses TRBV5-6 with TRBJ1-2; D is ambiguous. V was clipped by 1 base and J by 8 bases, with 18 bases between them. Germline V gene lookup returns CDR1 SGHDT and CDR2 YYEEEE. This CDR3 comprises 15 residues.

The V call is TRBV28, the J call TRBJ1-1, with D unclear. Germline CDR1 and CDR2: MDHEN and SYDVKM. CDR3 length: 13 residues. The germline V and J ends were trimmed by 10 bases and 3 bases, with 15 bases remaining between them. CDR3 loop: CATTLWRDTEAFF. For the CDR3, the DNA is TGTGCCACCACCCTTTGGAGGGACACTGAAGCTTTCTTT.

V usage is TRBV5-1 and J usage is TRBJ2-2, with D unclear. Germline loops: CDR1 SGHRS, CDR2 YFSETQ. The CDR3 runs 16 residues. V lost 1 base, J lost 0 bases, and 10 bases lay in between. DNA for the CDR3: TGCGCCAGCAGCTTGATGGACCTCGCGAACACCGGGGAGCTGTTTTTT. Its protein is CASSLMDLANTGELFF.

This clone was counted a few times. The chain couples TRBV6-2 or TRBV6-3 to TRBJ1-2; no definite D call. The CDR3 is made up of 14 amino acids. V was cut by 2 bases and J by 7 bases, with 14 bases left in between. From germline, CDR1 is MNHEY and CDR2 SVGEGT. CDR3 protein: CASSYRRTAFGYTF. In DNA, the CDR3 is TGTGCCAGCAGTTACCGTAGGACGGCGTTTGGCTACACCTTC.

V usage is TRBV12-3 or TRBV12-4 and J usage is TRBJ2-7; possibly TRBD2 for D (5 bases). CDR3 length: 12 amino acids. Between the trimmed V and J ends, which lost 5 bases and 5 bases, there was a span of 10 bases. Here the CDR3 reads CASSLNGNEQYF. CDR3 nucleotide sequence: TGTGCCAGCAGTCTCAACGGGAACGAGCAGTACTTC.

On this clone: At one boundary the junction diverges from the germline segment, which might be a read error. The CDR3 DNA sequence: TGTGTCAGCAGGCGGGACTTAATCACAGATACGCAGTATTTT. This sequence encodes CVSRRDLITDTQYF. This chain joins TRBV6-5 and TRBJ2-3; tentatively, D is TRBD2 (6 bases). This CDR3 has 14 amino acids. Looked up from germline, CDR1 is MNHEY and CDR2 is SVGAGI.

The chain has TRBV25-1 and TRBJ2-1; TRBD2 matches 13 bases. CDR3 size: 15 residues. After removal of 7 bases from V and 5 bases from J, the junction contained 5 bases not matched to a gene. Germline values: CDR1 MGHDK, CDR2 SYGVNS. In DNA, the CDR3 is TGTGCCAGCAAACTAGCGGGGGGGCCGAACAATGAGCAGTTCTTC. It specifies CASKLAGGPNNEQFF.

Note on this clone: Different DNA sequences within this sample yield the same CDR3. This sequence joins TRBV5-4 and TRBJ2-6, with D perhaps given as TRBD1 or TRBD2 (5 bases each). Between the trimmed V and J ends, which lost 6 bases and 2 bases, there was a span of 15 bases. This CDR3 is built from 16 residues. Germline CDR1 reads SGHNT; CDR2 reads YYREEE (reference sequence). DNA of the CDR3: TGTGCCAGCACAATTAGCCGGGGCACTGGGGCCAACGTCCTGACTTTC. It yields the protein CASTISRGTGANVLTF.

The V gene is TRBV11-2, the J gene TRBJ2-7; D call uncertain. The CDR3 runs to 13 residues. Germline V CDR1 and CDR2: SGHAT, FQNNGV. V dropped 5 bases and J dropped 6 bases, with 14 bases sitting between them. The CDR3 loop reads CASSPSKVGEQYF. The CDR3 region has the DNA TGTGCCAGCAGCCCCAGCAAGGTGGGCGAGCAGTACTTC.

The rearrangement uses TRBV28 and TRBJ2-2, with TRBD2 identical over 8 bases. The CDR3 totals 13 residues. Per germline, CDR1 MDHEN and CDR2 SYDVKM. V trimming: 7 bases; J trimming: 7 bases; junction bases outside the gene matches: 5. CDR3 sequence reads: CASTSGGDGELFF. The CDR3 bases are TGTGCCAGCACCTCGGGGGGGGACGGGGAGCTGTTTTTT.

The chain combines TRBV27 with TRBJ1-1, with TRBD1 identical over 8 bases. V was pared by 5 bases and J by 3 bases, with 5 bases of the junction left unmatched. This CDR3 has 14 residues. Germline CDR1 and CDR2: MNHEY and SMNVEV (reference sequence). The CDR3 bases are TGTGCCAGCAGTACCCAGGACAGGGACACTGAAGCTTTCTTT. Translation gives CASSTQDRDTEAFF.